The 22 T cell receptor beta chains given below trace back to one sample, sequenced in a study of T-cell reconstitution after alpha-beta-depleted transplantation in children. Researchers prepared the TCRbeta library using unique molecular identifiers, the study reports. TCRdb reanalysed the PCR reads using MiXCR and keeps one entry per CDR3 protein. Of about 540,000 distinct CDR3 sequences listed, 15% to 20% are singletons. Material: PBMCs from the stem cell graft donor, obtained from the stem cell graft. Source of these receptors: a human donor who donated a stem cell graft to a child with acute lymphoblastic leukemia.

The V gene is TRBV5-1, the J gene TRBJ2-2, with 7 nucleotides matching TRBD1. Unmatched junction bases numbered 2, after V lost 7 bases and J lost 2 bases. This CDR3 comprises 13 residues. Germline loops: CDR1 SGHRS, CDR2 YFSETQ. The CDR3 sequence: CASDRDNTGELFF. In nucleotides, the CDR3 is TGCGCCAGCGACAGGGATAACACCGGGGAGCTGTTTTTT.

This chain connects TRBV20-1 to TRBJ1-4; unclear D gene. Trimming pared 0 bases from V and 5 bases from J, leaving 19 bases between. The CDR3 length is 17 residues. Germline CDR1 is DFQATT and CDR2 is SNEGSKA (reference sequence). In DNA form, the CDR3 reads TGCAGTGCTAGAGATCTCGGACTAACGGTCTCCAATGAAAAACTGTTTTTT. The encoded protein is CSARDLGLTVSNEKLFF.

The table lists this clonotype with a few counts. The V and J genes are TRBV24-1 and TRBJ2-1; unclear D gene. This CDR3 is built from 12 residues. Trimming removed 5 bases at V and 2 bases at J, with 3 bases between. Germline lookup yields CDR1 KGHDR and CDR2 SFDVKD. CDR3 sequence: CATSAAYNEQFF. In nucleotides, the CDR3 is TGTGCCACCAGTGCAGCCTACAATGAGCAGTTCTTC.

Here the CDR3 DNA reads TGTGCCAGCATCTTCAAGGCGGTAAGGGCTTGGAATGAGCAGTTCTTC. Its translation is CASIFKAVRAWNEQFF. The chain links TRBV9 to TRBJ2-1; no firm D call. Germline values: CDR1 SGDLS, CDR2 YYNGEE. This CDR3 is built from 16 residues. Deletions cut 6 bases from V and 7 bases from J, with 23 bases between.

This chain's CDR3 is CSARASQKETQYF. The CDR3 DNA reads as TGCAGTGCTAGAGCCTCCCAAAAAGAGACCCAGTACTTC. The chain employs TRBV20-1 and TRBJ2-5, with D hard to call. Germline V lookup: CDR1 DFQATT, CDR2 SNEGSKA (reference sequence). The CDR3 has 13 residues. Trimming took off 1 base at V and 3 bases at J, with 9 bases between the two ends.

CDR3 region: CASSLRQGIHEQYF. The CDR3 DNA sequence: TGCGCCAGCAGCTTGCGACAGGGGATCCACGAGCAGTACTTC. This sequence joins TRBV5-1 and TRBJ2-7; 8 nucleotides line up with TRBD1. The CDR3 consists of 14 residues. The V gene end was trimmed by 1 base and the J gene end by 5 bases; junction bases not matched to a gene: 5. The V gene's germline CDR1 is SGHRS and CDR2 YFSETQ.

This clonotype appeared a few times. The J gene is TRBJ1-2, the V gene TRBV12-3 or TRBV12-4, with D possibly matching TRBD1 (5 bases). The ends were cut back, 8 bases at V and 6 bases at J, with 13 bases in the middle. The CDR3 contains 12 residues. Here the CDR3 DNA reads TGTGCCAGCTCCCAGGGAAGGGATGGCTACACCTTC. It yields the protein CASSQGRDGYTF.

In its sample, this clonotype was seen a few times. The genes are TRBV6-5 and TRBJ2-2; 12 nucleotides line up with TRBD2. The CDR3 sequence is 16 residues long. Unmatched junction bases numbered 6, after V lost 2 bases and J lost 8 bases. Germline lookup yields CDR1 MNHEY and CDR2 SVGAGI. CDR3 protein: CASSYASGRAAGELFF. CDR3 nucleotides: TGTGCCAGCAGTTACGCTAGCGGGAGGGCAGCGGGGGAGCTGTTTTTT.

This clonotype was recorded a few times. This chain links TRBV20-1 with TRBJ2-7; D remains ambiguous. V lost 5 bases to trimming and J lost 3 bases, with 14 bases between them. The CDR3 extends over 13 amino acids. Germline-derived CDR1 and CDR2 are DFQATT and SNEGSKA (reference sequence). As DNA, the CDR3 is TGCAGTGCTCTGTCCGTAGAAGGCTACGAGCAGTACTTC. This codes for CSALSVEGYEQYF.

The chain joins TRBV6-1 to TRBJ2-3, with 10 positions matching TRBD1. The germline gives CDR1 MNHNS, CDR2 SASEGT. V dropped 6 bases and J dropped 4; count of bases not matched to a gene: 13. The CDR3 has 17 amino acids. CDR3 in amino acids: CASRHPAGQGPPDTQYF. The CDR3 DNA sequence: TGTGCCAGCAGACACCCTGCGGGACAGGGGCCCCCAGATACGCAGTATTTT.

This clonotype was recorded a few times. This chain links TRBV9 with TRBJ2-1; 7 bases align to TRBD2. The junction had 7 bases not matched to a gene; V was cut back by 0 bases and J by 4 bases. This CDR3 is 16 amino acids long. CDR1 is SGDLS and CDR2 is YYNGEE in the germline V gene. The CDR3 loop is CASSVEAGDGYNEQFF. The CDR3, as DNA: TGTGCCAGCAGCGTAGAGGCGGGGGACGGGTACAATGAGCAGTTCTTC.

This clonotype was picked up many times. The chain links TRBV7-9 to TRBJ1-4; D remains ambiguous. This CDR3 region has 12 residues. Looked up from germline, CDR1 is SEHNR and CDR2 is FQNEAQ (reference sequence). Trimming left V 1 base short and J 8 bases short, with 5 bases between. CDR3 sequence: CASSLEGEKLFF. The CDR3 coding sequence is TGTGCCAGCAGCTTAGAAGGGGAAAAACTGTTTTTT.

This clonotype showed up just a few times. This chain joins TRBV29-1 and TRBJ1-1; unclear D gene. The CDR3 is 14 amino acids. The V and J ends lost 4 bases and 1 base respectively, with 13 bases between them. CDR1 is SQVTM and CDR2 is ANQGSEA in the germline V gene. The CDR3 loop is CSVVAIQRNTEAFF. The CDR3 nucleotides are TGCAGCGTTGTCGCGATCCAGAGGAACACTGAAGCTTTCTTT.

This clonotype was seen a handful of times. The chain uses TRBV12-3 or TRBV12-4 and TRBJ2-7; TRBD2 matches 9 bases. The CDR3 covers 15 residues. V trimming: 1 base; J trimming: 5 bases; junction bases outside the gene matches: 6. The CDR3 DNA sequence: TGTGCCAGCAGTTTAGGCGGGAGGGCTATCGACGAGCAGTACTTC. Translated: CASSLGGRAIDEQYF.

There are a few counts of this clonotype. The chain couples TRBV3-1 to TRBJ1-5; 8 bases are a match to TRBD1. The germline gives CDR1 LGHDT, CDR2 YNNKEL (reference sequence). The CDR3 is made up of 15 amino acids. Trimming removed 4 bases from V and 4 bases from J; junction bases left unmatched: 6. The chain's CDR3 is CASSLGQGWNQPQHF. The CDR3 DNA reads TGTGCCAGCAGCCTTGGACAGGGTTGGAATCAGCCCCAGCATTTT. Looking up the rest from reference TRBV3-1 and TRBJ1-5 gives the full variable domain: DTAVSQTPKYLVTQMGNDKSIKCEQNLGHDTMYWYKQDSKKFLKIMFSYNNKELIINETVPNRFSPKSPDKAHLNLHINSLELGDSAVYFCASSLGQGWNQPQHFGDGTRLSIL.

The sample holds a few counts of this clonotype. V usage is TRBV5-1 and J usage is TRBJ1-4; 7 positions agree with TRBD1. The CDR3 spans 14 residues. CDR1 is SGHRS and CDR2 is YFSETQ in the germline V gene. V was pared by 1 base and J by 8 bases, with 5 bases of the junction left unmatched. The CDR3 DNA is TGCGCCAGCAGCTTGAAGGGGGCGTACGAAAAACTGTTTTTT. Translated: CASSLKGAYEKLFF.

This clonotype was detected ten times or more. The chain links TRBV20-1 to TRBJ2-1, with a weak D call TRBD1 (5 bases). Trimming stripped 3 bases from V and 3 bases from J, with 12 bases between. Germline lookup yields CDR1 DFQATT and CDR2 SNEGSKA (reference sequence). The CDR3 length is 14 residues. The CDR3, as DNA: TGCAGTGCTAGGTTGGGGCTAGACTACAATGAGCAGTTCTTC. Residues: CSARLGLDYNEQFF.

This clonotype was detected a few times. The J gene is TRBJ2-2, the V gene TRBV20-1; 13 positions agree with TRBD2. The junction had 20 bases not matched to a gene; V was cut back by 6 bases and J by 1 base. The V gene's germline CDR1 is DFQATT and CDR2 SNEGSKA (reference sequence). The CDR3 contains 21 residues. In DNA, the CDR3 is TGCAGTGCACCCTCGGGACTAGCGGGACCCTCAGCCATCCGGAACACCGGGGAGCTGTTTTTT. This gives the protein CSAPSGLAGPSAIRNTGELFF.

This clonotype turned up a few times. The chain recombines TRBV5-1 with TRBJ2-3; D is uncertain. Trimming pared 5 bases from V and 6 bases from J, leaving 13 bases between. In germline, CDR1 is SGHRS, CDR2 YFSETQ. CDR3 size: 13 residues. The CDR3 sequence: CASSSEPMDTQYF. The CDR3 DNA follows: TGCGCCAGCAGTTCTGAACCGATGGATACGCAGTATTTT.

This chain links TRBV27 with TRBJ2-1, with TRBD2 matching over 7 bases. The CDR3 consists of 14 residues. CDR1 MNHEY and CDR2 SMNVEV come from the germline V gene (reference sequence). After removal of 5 bases from V and 7 bases from J, the junction contained 8 bases not matched to a gene. The CDR3 here is CASSPGLVTNEQFF. For the CDR3, the DNA is TGTGCCAGCAGTCCCGGACTAGTGACGAATGAGCAGTTCTTC.

In regard to this clonotype: At one of its ends the junction is not consistent with the germline gene, which may arise from a read error. The rearrangement uses TRBV3-1 and TRBJ2-7; perhaps TRBD2 as D (5 bases). Germline V gives CDR1 LGHDT, CDR2 YNNKEL (reference sequence). This CDR3 contains 14 residues. CDR3 sequence reads: CACSQAEGIGEQYF. The CDR3 DNA follows: TGTGCCTGCAGCCAAGCCGAGGGAATTGGCGAGCAGTACTTC.

V gene TRBV20-1 combines with J gene TRBJ2-7; D remains unclear. This CDR3 comprises 12 residues. Germline lookup yields CDR1 DFQATT and CDR2 SNEGSKA (reference sequence). V was shortened by 2 bases and J by 2 bases, with 7 bases between the two germline ends. CDR3 DNA sequence: TGCAGTGCTAGAAGCCAGCCCTACGAGCAGTACTTC. Encoded protein: CSARSQPYEQYF.